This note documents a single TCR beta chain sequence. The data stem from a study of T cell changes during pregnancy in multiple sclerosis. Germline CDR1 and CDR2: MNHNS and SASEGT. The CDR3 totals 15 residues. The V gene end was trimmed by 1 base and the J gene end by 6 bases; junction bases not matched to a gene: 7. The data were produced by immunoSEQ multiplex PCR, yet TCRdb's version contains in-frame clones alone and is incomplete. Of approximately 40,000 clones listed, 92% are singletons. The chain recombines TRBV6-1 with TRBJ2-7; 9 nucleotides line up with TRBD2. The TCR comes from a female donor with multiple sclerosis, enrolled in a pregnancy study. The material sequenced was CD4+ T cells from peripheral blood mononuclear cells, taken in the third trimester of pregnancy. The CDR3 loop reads CASSEGAGGGLEQYF. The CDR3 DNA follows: TGTGCCAGCAGTGAAGGGGCGGGAGGGGGGCTCGAGCAGTACTTC.